This is a list of T cell receptor beta chains from one sample in a study of CD8 T cells in ankylosing spondylitis. TCRdb reprocessed the 5' RACE reads with MiXCR, giving one entry per CDR3 protein. The profile shows 670,000 or so distinct CDR3 sequences, about 20% of them singletons. Sequences were obtained from blood, either unsorted or a sorted T cell fraction (not recorded which). The origin of the receptors is a male donor with ankylosing spondylitis. The CDR3 runs from the conserved cysteine through the conserved F or W. D genes are given only for firm matches. Where a row states a size, it is once, few, many or the class of an expanded clone; other rows omit it.

D: TRBD2; size: .; J: TRBJ2-3; V: TRBV4-1; CDR3: CASSQEAYSGGRYSTDTQYF; DNA: TGCGCCAGCAGCCAAGAGGCTTATAGCGGGGGGCGTTATAGCACAGATACGCAGTATTTT
D: TRBD1; size: .; J: TRBJ1-1; V: TRBV9; CDR3: CASSVEGTGRTEAFF; DNA: TGTGCCAGCAGCGTAGAAGGGACAGGCCGCACTGAAGCTTTCTTT
D: .; size: few; J: TRBJ2-1; V: TRBV5-6; CDR3: CASSWSLGPINEQFF; DNA: TGTGCCAGCAGCTGGTCCCTGGGTCCTATTAATGAGCAGTTCTTC
D: .; size: .; J: TRBJ2-1; V: TRBV4-3; CDR3: CASSQDRADNEQFF; DNA: TGCGCCAGCAGCCAAGATCGAGCGGACAATGAGCAGTTCTTC
D: .; size: few; J: TRBJ1-3; V: TRBV4-1; CDR3: CASSQEGLGNTIYF; DNA: TGCGCCAGCAGCCAGGAAGGACTTGGAAACACCATATATTTT
D: TRBD2; size: few; J: TRBJ2-1; V: TRBV10-3; CDR3: CAIREVNEQFF; DNA: TGTGCCATCCGGGAGGTCAATGAGCAGTTCTTC
D: .; size: few; J: TRBJ1-4; V: TRBV28; CDR3: CASKGAATNEKLFF; DNA: TGTGCCAGCAAGGGCGCTGCAACTAATGAAAAACTGTTTTTT
D: TRBD1; size: few; J: TRBJ1-2; V: TRBV20-1; CDR3: CSAAAGTGRDGYTF; DNA: TGCAGTGCTGCAGCCGGGACAGGGAGGGATGGCTACACCTTC
D: .; size: .; J: TRBJ2-1; V: TRBV13; CDR3: CASSLGQRWGLYNEQFF; DNA: TGTGCCAGCAGCTTAGGCCAGCGGTGGGGTCTGTACAATGAGCAGTTCTTC
D: TRBD2; size: few; J: TRBJ2-3; V: TRBV4-1; CDR3: CASSHPLAGGDTQYF; DNA: TGCGCCAGCAGCCACCCCCTAGCGGGAGGAGATACGCAGTATTTT
D: TRBD1; size: .; J: TRBJ1-2; V: TRBV6-2/TRBV6-3; CDR3: CASSPRDRALSGYTF; DNA: TGTGCCAGCAGTCCCCGGGACAGGGCTTTGTCTGGCTACACCTTC
D: TRBD2; size: few; J: TRBJ2-1; V: TRBV20-1; CDR3: CSARVRGVPEQFF; DNA: TGCAGTGCTAGAGTCCGGGGGGTACCTGAGCAGTTCTTC
D: .; size: .; J: TRBJ1-3; V: TRBV3-1; CDR3: CASSQDPSGRSGNTIYF; DNA: TGTGCCAGCAGCCAAGATCCGTCGGGTCGCTCTGGAAACACCATATATTTT
D: TRBD2; size: .; J: TRBJ2-3; V: TRBV6-1; CDR3: CASSTGLAGWTDTQYF; DNA: TGTGCCAGCAGTACCGGACTAGCGGGATGGACAGATACGCAGTATTTT
D: .; size: few; J: TRBJ1-6; V: TRBV7-2; CDR3: CASSLGFWNSPLHF; DNA: TGTGCCAGCAGCTTAGGATTCTGGAATTCACCCCTCCACTTT
D: .; size: .; J: TRBJ2-1; V: TRBV27; CDR3: CASSFGGGGRNEQFF; DNA: TGTGCCAGCAGTTTTGGCGGAGGGGGGAGGAATGAGCAGTTCTTC
D: .; size: many; J: TRBJ2-5; V: TRBV12-3/TRBV12-4; CDR3: CASSLEGRETQYF; DNA: TGTGCCAGCAGTTTGGAGGGGAGGGAGACCCAGTACTTC
D: TRBD1; size: few; J: TRBJ1-5; V: TRBV28; CDR3: CASSPGGQTYQPQHF; DNA: TGTGCCAGCAGCCCGGGGGGACAGACCTATCAGCCCCAGCATTTT
D: .; size: few; J: TRBJ1-5; V: TRBV5-6; CDR3: CASSSWGGQPQHF; DNA: TGTGCCAGCAGCTCTTGGGGGGGGCAGCCCCAGCATTTT
D: .; size: many; J: TRBJ2-2; V: TRBV29-1; CDR3: CSVAGRNTGELFF; DNA: TGCAGCGTGGCGGGACGGAACACCGGGGAGCTGTTTTTT
D: .; size: .; J: TRBJ2-7; V: TRBV28; CDR3: CASSSAGPYYEQYF; DNA: TGTGCCAGCAGTTCAGCAGGGCCTTATTACGAGCAGTACTTC
D: TRBD1; size: .; J: TRBJ2-5; V: TRBV24-1; CDR3: CATSGSTGGQETQYF; DNA: TGTGCCACCAGTGGCTCGACAGGGGGCCAAGAGACCCAGTACTTC
D: TRBD2; size: few; J: TRBJ2-1; V: TRBV5-1; CDR3: CASSTGAGSSYNEQFF; DNA: TGCGCCAGCAGCACCGGAGCGGGGAGCTCCTACAATGAGCAGTTCTTC
D: .; size: .; J: TRBJ1-1; V: TRBV5-1; CDR3: CASSLAVSLTEAFF; DNA: TGCGCCAGCAGCTTGGCCGTGAGTTTGACTGAAGCTTTCTTT
D: .; size: few; J: TRBJ2-3; V: TRBV9; CDR3: CASSVFGAQNPTSTDTQYF; DNA: TGTGCCAGCAGCGTTTTTGGGGCACAAAACCCTACTAGCACAGATACGCAGTATTTT
D: .; size: few; J: TRBJ1-1; V: TRBV12-3/TRBV12-4; CDR3: CASRTLGTEAFF; DNA: TGTGCCAGCAGGACCCTAGGCACTGAAGCTTTCTTT
D: TRBD2; size: .; J: TRBJ2-5; V: TRBV5-1; CDR3: CASSLAPGLAGETQYF; DNA: TGCGCCAGCAGCTTGGCCCCGGGACTAGCGGGAGAGACCCAGTACTTC
D: TRBD2; size: .; J: TRBJ2-1; V: TRBV2; CDR3: CASRLTSALDNEQFF; DNA: TGTGCCAGCAGGTTAACTAGCGCCCTCGACAATGAGCAGTTCTTC
D: TRBD1; size: .; J: TRBJ2-1; V: TRBV20-1; CDR3: CSAQDRVTYNEQFF; DNA: TGCAGTGCCCAAGACAGGGTGACCTACAATGAGCAGTTCTTC
D: .; size: few; J: TRBJ2-1; V: TRBV6-2/TRBV6-3; CDR3: CASNPGSSYNEQFF; DNA: TGTGCCAGCAATCCAGGGAGCTCCTACAATGAGCAGTTCTTC
D: .; size: .; J: TRBJ2-7; V: TRBV28; CDR3: CASSSLPRGEQYF; DNA: TGTGCCAGCAGTTCCCTCCCCCGTGGGGAGCAGTACTTC
D: TRBD1; size: few; J: TRBJ1-4; V: TRBV10-3; CDR3: CAIRGQGDEKLFF; DNA: TGTGCCATCAGAGGACAGGGGGATGAAAAACTGTTTTTT
D: .; size: .; J: TRBJ2-1; V: TRBV5-1; CDR3: CASSLGLEIYNEQFF; DNA: TGCGCCAGCAGCTTAGGCCTAGAGATATACAATGAGCAGTTCTTC
D: .; size: few; J: TRBJ2-5; V: TRBV20-1; CDR3: CSATLVRADQETQYF; DNA: TGCAGTGCTACCCTTGTCCGCGCTGACCAAGAGACCCAGTACTTC
D: TRBD1; size: few; J: TRBJ1-2; V: TRBV2; CDR3: CASSDLEGANYGYTF; DNA: TGTGCCAGCAGTGATTTGGAGGGGGCCAACTATGGCTACACCTTC
D: .; size: few; J: TRBJ1-3; V: TRBV7-2; CDR3: CASSHPERAGNTIYF; DNA: TGTGCCAGCAGCCACCCCGAAAGGGCTGGAAACACCATATATTTT
D: TRBD1; size: .; J: TRBJ1-4; V: TRBV7-2; CDR3: CASRQSGGAYEKLFF; DNA: TGTGCCAGCAGACAATCAGGGGGCGCGTATGAAAAACTGTTTTTT
D: .; size: .; J: TRBJ1-5; V: TRBV4-3; CDR3: CASSQDRVGSPNQPQHF; DNA: TGCGCCAGCAGCCAAGACAGGGTTGGGTCCCCCAATCAGCCCCAGCATTTT
D: .; size: few; J: TRBJ2-7; V: TRBV20-1; CDR3: CSARGLRDSYEQYF; DNA: TGCAGTGCTAGGGGGCTCAGGGACTCCTACGAGCAGTACTTC
D: .; size: .; J: TRBJ2-7; V: TRBV5-1; CDR3: CASSLGSHTYEQYF; DNA: TGCGCCAGCAGCTTGGGTAGCCATACCTACGAGCAGTACTTC
D: .; size: .; J: TRBJ1-1; V: TRBV24-1; CDR3: CATSDSSGSVTEAFF; DNA: TGTGCCACCAGTGATTCCTCAGGTTCTGTCACTGAAGCTTTCTTT
D: .; size: many; J: TRBJ2-2; V: TRBV7-9; CDR3: CANRASTNTGELFF; DNA: TGTGCCAACCGGGCCTCGACGAACACCGGGGAGCTGTTTTTT
D: TRBD1; size: once; J: TRBJ1-1; V: TRBV12-3/TRBV12-4; CDR3: CASSGTGNMNTEAFF; DNA: TGTGCCAGCAGCGGGACAGGAAACATGAACACTGAAGCTTTCTTT
D: TRBD1; size: .; J: TRBJ1-1; V: TRBV6-2/TRBV6-3; CDR3: CASSYGTGVTEAFF; DNA: TGTGCCAGCAGTTACGGGACAGGGGTTACTGAAGCTTTCTTT
D: TRBD1; size: .; J: TRBJ2-7; V: TRBV12-3/TRBV12-4; CDR3: CASTETPGGEQYF; DNA: TGTGCCAGCACCGAAACCCCAGGGGGCGAGCAGTACTTC
D: TRBD2; size: .; J: TRBJ2-1; V: TRBV6-1; CDR3: CASSQTSGRGNEQFF; DNA: TGTGCCAGCAGCCAGACTAGCGGGAGGGGCAATGAGCAGTTCTTC
D: TRBD1; size: .; J: TRBJ2-7; V: TRBV5-1; CDR3: CASSFYFGTGSYEQYF; DNA: TGCGCCAGCAGCTTCTATTTTGGGACAGGGTCCTACGAGCAGTACTTC
D: .; size: .; J: TRBJ2-3; V: TRBV5-1; CDR3: CASSLGGLGAATQYF; DNA: TGCGCCAGCAGCTTGGGGGGCCTAGGAGCGGCTACGCAGTATTTT
D: .; size: many; J: TRBJ2-7; V: TRBV10-3; CDR3: CAISAPGVAYEQYF; DNA: TGTGCCATCAGTGCCCCCGGTGTCGCCTACGAGCAGTACTTC
D: TRBD1; size: few; J: TRBJ2-1; V: TRBV30; CDR3: CAWSIPGQWYNEQFF; DNA: TGTGCCTGGTCGATACCGGGACAGTGGTACAATGAGCAGTTCTTC
D: .; size: .; J: TRBJ1-1; V: TRBV27; CDR3: CASRLDRMNTEAFF; DNA: TGTGCCAGCAGACTGGACAGAATGAACACTGAAGCTTTCTTT
D: .; size: many; J: TRBJ2-3; V: TRBV5-1; CDR3: CASSPGSGRNTQYF; DNA: TGCGCCAGCAGCCCTGGGTCAGGGAGGAATACGCAGTATTTT
D: .; size: .; J: TRBJ1-5; V: TRBV2; CDR3: CASTLGGFQPQHF; DNA: TGTGCCAGCACGCTGGGAGGGTTTCAGCCCCAGCATTTT
D: .; size: .; J: TRBJ2-2; V: TRBV12-3/TRBV12-4; CDR3: CASAGQLTGELFF; DNA: TGTGCCAGCGCCGGACAGCTCACCGGGGAGCTGTTTTTT